The 2 T cell receptor beta chains in this list originate from one sample, sequenced in a study of T cell responses to AZD1222 COVID-19 vaccine. Method: immunoSEQ multiplex PCR; TCRdb's copy keeps in-frame clones and lacks some. The sample contains some 170,000 clones, roughly 92% of which appear only once. The sample was peripheral blood, taken on day 0 of AZD1222 vaccination. The receptors come from an adult in good health.

As DNA, the CDR3 is TGTGCCAGCAGTTACAGGCTCGGGACTTTATACGAGCAGTACTTC. Its translation is CASSYRLGTLYEQYF. V is TRBV6-2 or TRBV6-3 and J is TRBJ2-7, with D maybe TRBD2 (6 bases). The CDR3 runs to 15 residues. Per germline, CDR1 MNHEY and CDR2 SVGEGT. Trimming stripped 2 bases from V and 4 bases from J, with 15 bases between.

The rearrangement uses TRBV5-8 and TRBJ1-5; D perhaps matches TRBD1 (5 bases). CDR1 is SGHTS, CDR2 YDEGEE, per germline. The CDR3 contains 15 residues. V gave up 4 bases and J gave up 8 bases, with 19 bases separating them. CDR3 region: CASSMGPPLPKPQHF. Here the CDR3 DNA reads TGTGCCAGCAGCATGGGACCCCCGTTGCCCAAGCCCCAGCATTTT.